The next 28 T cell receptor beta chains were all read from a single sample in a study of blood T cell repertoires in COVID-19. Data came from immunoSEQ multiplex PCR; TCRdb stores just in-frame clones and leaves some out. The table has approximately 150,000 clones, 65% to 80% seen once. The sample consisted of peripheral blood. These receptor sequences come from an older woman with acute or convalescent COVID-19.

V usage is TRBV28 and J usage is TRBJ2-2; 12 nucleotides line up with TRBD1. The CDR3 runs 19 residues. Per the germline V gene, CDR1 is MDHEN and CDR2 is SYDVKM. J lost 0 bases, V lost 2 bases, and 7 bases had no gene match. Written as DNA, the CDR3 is TGTGCCAGCAGTTTACCCGCGGGACAGGGGGCAGCGAACACCGGGGAGCTGTTTTTT. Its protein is CASSLPAGQGAANTGELFF.

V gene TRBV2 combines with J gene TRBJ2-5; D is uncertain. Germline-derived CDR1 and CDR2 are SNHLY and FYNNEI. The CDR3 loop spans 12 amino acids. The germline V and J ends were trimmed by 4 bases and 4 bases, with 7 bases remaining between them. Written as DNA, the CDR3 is TGTGCCAGCAGTGTAGAAAGAGAGACCCAGTACTTC. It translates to CASSVERETQYF.

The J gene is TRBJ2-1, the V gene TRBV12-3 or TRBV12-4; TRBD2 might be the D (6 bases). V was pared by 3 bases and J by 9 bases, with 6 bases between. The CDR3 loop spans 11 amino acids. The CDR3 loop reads CASSLGGEQFF. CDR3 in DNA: TGTGCCAGCAGTTTGGGGGGTGAGCAGTTCTTC.

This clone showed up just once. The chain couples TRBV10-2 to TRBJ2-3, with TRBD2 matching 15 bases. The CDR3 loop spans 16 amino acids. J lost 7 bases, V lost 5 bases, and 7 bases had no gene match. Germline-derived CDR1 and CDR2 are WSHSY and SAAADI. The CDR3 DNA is TGCGCCAGCAGTCCCGGACTAGCGGGAGGGCGCCATACGCAGTATTTT. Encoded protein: CASSPGLAGGRHTQYF.

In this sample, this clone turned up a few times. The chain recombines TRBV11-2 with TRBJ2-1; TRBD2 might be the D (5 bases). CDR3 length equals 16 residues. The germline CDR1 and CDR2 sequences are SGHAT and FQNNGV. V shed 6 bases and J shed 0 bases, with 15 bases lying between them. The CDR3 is CASSARRSSSYNEQFF. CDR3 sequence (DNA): TGTGCCAGCAGTGCCCGGAGGTCCAGCTCCTACAATGAGCAGTTCTTC.

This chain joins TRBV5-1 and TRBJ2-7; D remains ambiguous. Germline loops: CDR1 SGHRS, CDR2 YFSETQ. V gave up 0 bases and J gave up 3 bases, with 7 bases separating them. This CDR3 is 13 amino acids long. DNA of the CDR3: TGCGCCAGCAGCTTGGTCGCAGGCTACGAGCAGTACTTC. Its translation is CASSLVAGYEQYF.

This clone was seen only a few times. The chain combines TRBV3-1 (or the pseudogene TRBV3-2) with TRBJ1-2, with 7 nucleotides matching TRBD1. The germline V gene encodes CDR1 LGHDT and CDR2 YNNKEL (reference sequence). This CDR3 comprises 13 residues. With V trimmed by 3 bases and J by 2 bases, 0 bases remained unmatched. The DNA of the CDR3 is TGTGCCAGCAGCCAGACAGGGAACTATGGCTACACCTTC. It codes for CASSQTGNYGYTF.

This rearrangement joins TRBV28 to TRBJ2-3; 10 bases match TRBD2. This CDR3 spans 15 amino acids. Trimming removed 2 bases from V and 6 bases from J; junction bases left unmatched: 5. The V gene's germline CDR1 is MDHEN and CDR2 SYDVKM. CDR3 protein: CASSLGSGRVDTQYF. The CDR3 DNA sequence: TGTGCCAGCAGTTTAGGAAGCGGGAGGGTTGATACGCAGTATTTT.

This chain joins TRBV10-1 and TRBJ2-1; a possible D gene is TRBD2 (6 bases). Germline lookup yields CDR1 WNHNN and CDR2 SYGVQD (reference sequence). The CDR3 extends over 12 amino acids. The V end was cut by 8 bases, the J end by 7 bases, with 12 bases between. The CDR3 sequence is CASGNGGNEQFF. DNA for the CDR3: TGCGCCAGCGGAAATGGGGGGAATGAGCAGTTCTTC.

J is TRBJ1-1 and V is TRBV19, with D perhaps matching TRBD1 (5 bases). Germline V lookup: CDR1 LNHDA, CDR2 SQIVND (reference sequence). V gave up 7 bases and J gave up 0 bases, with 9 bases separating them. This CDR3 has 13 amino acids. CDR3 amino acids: CASTSGMNTEAFF. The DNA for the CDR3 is TGTGCCAGTACCTCAGGGATGAACACTGAAGCTTTCTTT.

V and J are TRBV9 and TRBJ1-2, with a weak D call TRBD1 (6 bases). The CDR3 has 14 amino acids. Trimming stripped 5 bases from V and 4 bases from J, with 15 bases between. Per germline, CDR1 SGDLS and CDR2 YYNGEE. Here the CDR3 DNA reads TGTGCCAGCAGTCTGGGGGCTGAAGGCTATGGCTACACCTTC. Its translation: CASSLGAEGYGYTF.

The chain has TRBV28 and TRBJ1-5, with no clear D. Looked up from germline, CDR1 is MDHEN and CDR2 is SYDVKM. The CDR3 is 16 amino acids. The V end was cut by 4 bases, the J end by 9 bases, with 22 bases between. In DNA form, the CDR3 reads TGTGCCAGCAGTTATCCCACATTCGAGGGTACATGGCCCCAGCATTTT. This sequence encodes CASSYPTFEGTWPQHF.

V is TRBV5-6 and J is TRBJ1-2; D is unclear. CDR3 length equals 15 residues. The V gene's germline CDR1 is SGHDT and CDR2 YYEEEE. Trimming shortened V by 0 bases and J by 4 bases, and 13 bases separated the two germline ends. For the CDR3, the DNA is TGTGCCAGCAGCTTGGACAGCCGCCCTTCCTATGGCTACACCTTC. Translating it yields CASSLDSRPSYGYTF. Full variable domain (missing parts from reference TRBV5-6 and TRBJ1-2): DAGVTQSPTHLIKTRGQQVTLRCSPKSGHDTVSWYQQALGQGPQFIFQYYEEEERQRGNFPDRFSGHQFPNYSSELNVNALLLGDSALYLCASSLDSRPSYGYTFGSGTRLTVV.

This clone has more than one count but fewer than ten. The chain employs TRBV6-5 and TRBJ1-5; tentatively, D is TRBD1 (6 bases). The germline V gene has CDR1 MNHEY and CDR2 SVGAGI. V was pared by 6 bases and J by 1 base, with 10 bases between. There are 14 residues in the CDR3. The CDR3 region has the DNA TGTGCCAGCAGGTGGGGGGGCAGCAATCAGCCCCAGCATTTT. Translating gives CASRWGGSNQPQHF.

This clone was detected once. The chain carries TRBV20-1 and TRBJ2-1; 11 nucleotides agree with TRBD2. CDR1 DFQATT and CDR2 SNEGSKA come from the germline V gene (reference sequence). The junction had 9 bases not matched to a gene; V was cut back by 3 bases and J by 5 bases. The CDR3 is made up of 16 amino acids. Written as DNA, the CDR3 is TGCAGTGCTAGTAGCGGGAGGGCCAATTTCCACAATGAGCAGTTCTTC. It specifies CSASSGRANFHNEQFF.

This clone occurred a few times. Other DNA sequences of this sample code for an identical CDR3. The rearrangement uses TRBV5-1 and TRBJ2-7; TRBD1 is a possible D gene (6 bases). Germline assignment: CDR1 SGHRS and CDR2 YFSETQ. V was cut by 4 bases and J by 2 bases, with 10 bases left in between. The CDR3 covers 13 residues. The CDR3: CASSVGQPYEQYF. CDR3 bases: TGCGCCAGCAGCGTGGGACAACCCTACGAGCAGTACTTC.

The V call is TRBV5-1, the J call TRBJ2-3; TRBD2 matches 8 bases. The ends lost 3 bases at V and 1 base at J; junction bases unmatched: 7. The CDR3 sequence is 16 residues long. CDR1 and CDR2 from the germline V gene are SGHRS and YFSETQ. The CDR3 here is CASSSLAGRGTDTQYF. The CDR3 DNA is TGCGCCAGCAGCTCATTAGCGGGGAGGGGCACAGATACGCAGTATTTT.

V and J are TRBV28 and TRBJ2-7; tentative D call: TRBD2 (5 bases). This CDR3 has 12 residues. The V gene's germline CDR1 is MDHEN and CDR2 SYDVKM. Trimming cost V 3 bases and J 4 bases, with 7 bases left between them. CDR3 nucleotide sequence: TGTGCCAGCAGTTTGGAGGAGTACGAGCAGTACTTC. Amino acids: CASSLEEYEQYF. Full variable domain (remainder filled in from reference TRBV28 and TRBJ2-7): DVKVTQSSRYLVKRTGEKVFLECVQDMDHENMFWYRQDPGLGLRLIYFSYDVKMKEKGDIPEGYSVSREKKERFSLILESASTNQTSMYLCASSLEEYEQYFGPGTRLTVT.

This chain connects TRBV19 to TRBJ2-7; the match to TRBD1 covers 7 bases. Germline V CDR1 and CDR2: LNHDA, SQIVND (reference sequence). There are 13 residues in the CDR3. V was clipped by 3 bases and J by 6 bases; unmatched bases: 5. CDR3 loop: CASSMVRGSEQYF. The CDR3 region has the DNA TGTGCCAGTAGTATGGTCAGGGGGAGCGAGCAGTACTTC. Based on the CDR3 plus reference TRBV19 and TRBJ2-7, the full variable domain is DGGITQSPKYLFRKEGQNVTLSCEQNLNHDAMYWYRQDPGQGLRLIYYSQIVNDFQKGDIAEGYSVSREKKESFPLTVTSAQKNPTAFYLCASSMVRGSEQYFGPGTRLTVT.

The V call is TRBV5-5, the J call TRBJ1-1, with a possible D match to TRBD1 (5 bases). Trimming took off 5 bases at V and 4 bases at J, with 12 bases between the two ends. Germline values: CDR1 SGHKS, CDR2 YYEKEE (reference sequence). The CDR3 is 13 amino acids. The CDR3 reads CASRWGDFTEAFF. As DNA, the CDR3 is TGTGCCAGCAGATGGGGGGATTTCACTGAAGCTTTCTTT.

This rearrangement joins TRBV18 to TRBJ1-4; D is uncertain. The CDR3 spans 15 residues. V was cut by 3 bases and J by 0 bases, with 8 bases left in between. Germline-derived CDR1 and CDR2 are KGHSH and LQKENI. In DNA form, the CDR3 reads TGTGCCAGCTCACCGTGGGCCGCAACTAATGAAAAACTGTTTTTT. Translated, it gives CASSPWAATNEKLFF.

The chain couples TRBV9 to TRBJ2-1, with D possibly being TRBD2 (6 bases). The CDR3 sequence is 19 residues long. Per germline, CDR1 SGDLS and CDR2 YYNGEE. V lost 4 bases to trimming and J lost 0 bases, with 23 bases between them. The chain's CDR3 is CASSYRGSGPRSSYNEQFF. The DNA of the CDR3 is TGTGCCAGCAGCTACCGTGGTAGCGGCCCCCGTAGCTCCTACAATGAGCAGTTCTTC.

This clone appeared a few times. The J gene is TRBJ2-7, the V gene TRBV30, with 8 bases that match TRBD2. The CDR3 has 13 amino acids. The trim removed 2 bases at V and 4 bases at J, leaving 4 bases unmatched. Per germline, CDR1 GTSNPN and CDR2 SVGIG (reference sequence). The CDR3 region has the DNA TGTGCCTGGAGTCCTCCGGGAGGGTACGAGCAGTACTTC. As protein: CAWSPPGGYEQYF.

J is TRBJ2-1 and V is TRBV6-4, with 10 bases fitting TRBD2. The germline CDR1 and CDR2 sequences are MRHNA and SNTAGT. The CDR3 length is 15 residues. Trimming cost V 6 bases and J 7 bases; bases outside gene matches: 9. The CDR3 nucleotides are TGTGCCAGCAGACCGGTAGCGGGAGGATTTAATGAGCAGTTCTTC. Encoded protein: CASRPVAGGFNEQFF.

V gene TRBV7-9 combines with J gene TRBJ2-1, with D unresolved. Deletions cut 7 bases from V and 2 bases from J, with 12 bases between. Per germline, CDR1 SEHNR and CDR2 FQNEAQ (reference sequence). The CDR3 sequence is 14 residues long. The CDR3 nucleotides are TGTGCCAGCAACCCTAGTTTCCCCTACAATGAGCAGTTCTTC. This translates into CASNPSFPYNEQFF.

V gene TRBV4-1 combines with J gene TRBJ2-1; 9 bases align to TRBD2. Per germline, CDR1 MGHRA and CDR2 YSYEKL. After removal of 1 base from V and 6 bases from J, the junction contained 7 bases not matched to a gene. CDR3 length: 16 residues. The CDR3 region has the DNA TGCGCCAGCAGCCAAGTAGCGGGAGAGTGGGCCAATGAGCAGTTCTTC. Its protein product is CASSQVAGEWANEQFF.

The CDR3 here is CASGKLDRYNSPLHF. As DNA, the CDR3 is TGTGCCAGCGGAAAATTGGACAGATATAATTCACCCCTCCACTTT. This chain links TRBV6-5 with TRBJ1-6; TRBD1 is a possible D gene (6 bases). Germline values: CDR1 MNHEY, CDR2 SVGAGI. The CDR3 runs 15 residues. The germline V and J ends were trimmed by 8 bases and 4 bases, with 15 bases remaining between them.

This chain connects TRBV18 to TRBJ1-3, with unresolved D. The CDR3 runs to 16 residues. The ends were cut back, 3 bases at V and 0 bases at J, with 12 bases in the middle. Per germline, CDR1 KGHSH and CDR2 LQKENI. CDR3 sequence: CASSPLEAFSGNTIYF. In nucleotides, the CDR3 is TGTGCCAGCTCACCTCTTGAAGCGTTCTCTGGAAACACCATATATTTT.